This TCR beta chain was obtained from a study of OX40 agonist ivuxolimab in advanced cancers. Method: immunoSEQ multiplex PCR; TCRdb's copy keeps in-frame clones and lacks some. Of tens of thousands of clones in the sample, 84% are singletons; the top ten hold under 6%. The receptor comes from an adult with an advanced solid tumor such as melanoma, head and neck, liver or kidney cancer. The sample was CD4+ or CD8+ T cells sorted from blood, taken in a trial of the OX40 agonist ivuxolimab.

The CDR3 DNA sequence: TGCAGCGTTGCTGGAGTTAAGGACGAGCAGTACTTC. This encodes CSVAGVKDEQYF. The rearrangement links TRBV29-1 to TRBJ2-7; D gene uncertain. The CDR3 is 12 amino acids. CDR1 is SQVTM, CDR2 ANQGSEA, per germline. Trimming removed 4 bases at V and 5 bases at J, with 12 bases between.